These 21 T cell receptor beta chains were all obtained from the same sample, sequenced in a study of graft-versus-host responses after intestinal transplantation. Assay used: immunoSEQ multiplex PCR; TCRdb lists only in-frame clones, some missing. The sample consists of more than 65,000 clones, about nine tenths of them appearing once. These receptors' targets are unknown. The sequencing here drew on unstimulated CD8+ T cells sorted from spleen or lymph node cells, taken before intestinal transplant. These receptors originate from a human donor who received an intestinal transplant.

This rearrangement joins TRBV10-1 to TRBJ1-1, with a weak D call TRBD1 (6 bases). Deletions cut 3 bases from V and 8 bases from J, with 10 bases between. In germline, CDR1 is WNHNN, CDR2 SYGVQD (reference sequence). The CDR3 runs 12 residues. The CDR3 reads CASSDGTLEAFF. CDR3 coding DNA: TGCGCCAGCAGTGATGGGACATTGGAAGCTTTCTTT.

This sequence joins TRBV9 and TRBJ1-5, with 9 positions matching TRBD1. The CDR3 covers 16 residues. Germline V gene lookup returns CDR1 SGDLS and CDR2 YYNGEE. Losses at the gene ends were 3 bases for V and 0 bases for J; bases not matched to a gene: 4. This chain's CDR3 is CASSEGTGNSNQPQHF. In nucleotides, the CDR3 is TGTGCCAGCAGCGAGGGGACAGGGAATAGCAATCAGCCCCAGCATTTT.

This chain uses TRBV13 with TRBJ2-7, with 11 bases lining up with TRBD1. Per germline, CDR1 PRHDT and CDR2 FYEKMQ (reference sequence). The CDR3 totals 14 residues. Germline trimming cut 5 bases from V and 6 bases from J; bases unmatched to any gene: 6. The CDR3 coding sequence is TGTGCCAGCAGCACCGGGACAGGGGGTTTCGAGCAGTACTTC. Protein: CASSTGTGGFEQYF.

The V gene is TRBV11-2, the J gene TRBJ2-7, with TRBD1 identical over 9 bases. With 5 bases clipped from V and 0 bases from J, the junction kept 8 bases outside the gene matches. In germline, CDR1 is SGHAT, CDR2 FQNNGV. The CDR3 has 16 amino acids. CDR3 sequence: CASSPSLGQGSYEQYF. CDR3 in DNA: TGTGCCAGCAGCCCCAGTTTGGGACAGGGCTCCTACGAGCAGTACTTC.

The chain's CDR3 is CASSPGQTPGDGYTF. The DNA of the CDR3 is TGTGCCAGCAGCCCGGGACAGACTCCGGGAGACGGCTACACCTTC. V and J are TRBV6-6 and TRBJ1-2; 7 bases map to TRBD1. CDR1 is MNHNY, CDR2 SVGAGI, per germline (reference sequence). There are 15 residues in the CDR3. V shed 6 bases and J 8 bases; nucleotides not matched to a gene: 15.

The chain uses TRBV6-5 and TRBJ2-3; possibly TRBD1 for D (5 bases). This CDR3 spans 16 amino acids. Germline CDR1 reads MNHEY; CDR2 reads SVGAGI. V shed 4 bases and J shed 0 bases, with 14 bases lying between them. CDR3 protein: CASSSQQEPSTDTQYF. The CDR3 DNA reads TGTGCCAGCAGTTCCCAACAGGAGCCTAGCACAGATACGCAGTATTTT.

The chain carries TRBV5-1 and TRBJ1-1; perhaps TRBD1 as D (6 bases). CDR3 length equals 16 residues. V shed 2 bases and J shed 3 bases, with 17 bases lying between them. In germline, CDR1 is SGHRS, CDR2 YFSETQ. In DNA, the CDR3 is TGCGCCAGCAGCTTTCACCCCCAGGGGTCACACACTGAAGCTTTCTTT. As protein: CASSFHPQGSHTEAFF.

This rearrangement joins TRBV2 to TRBJ2-7; TRBD2 matches 8 bases. The CDR3 is 13 residues long. Germline V CDR1 and CDR2: SNHLY, FYNNEI. V dropped 7 bases and J dropped 3; count of bases not matched to a gene: 5. CDR3 residues: CASKGLEGYEQYF. CDR3 DNA sequence: TGTGCCAGCAAGGGACTAGAGGGCTACGAGCAGTACTTC.

This clone was detected once. The chain employs TRBV27 and TRBJ2-5, with 10 bases fitting TRBD2. Losses at the gene ends were 5 bases for V and 5 bases for J; bases not matched to a gene: 8. The germline CDR1 and CDR2 sequences are MNHEY and SMNVEV (reference sequence). CDR3 length equals 15 residues. This CDR3 is CASSTHSGGWETQYF. CDR3 nucleotides: TGTGCCAGCAGTACCCATAGCGGGGGGTGGGAGACCCAGTACTTC.

The V call is TRBV5-6, the J call TRBJ1-1; possible D gene TRBD1, 5 bases. Between the trimmed V and J ends, which lost 0 bases and 4 bases, there was a span of 13 bases. This CDR3 is 15 amino acids long. The germline gives CDR1 SGHDT, CDR2 YYEEEE. CDR3 sequence (DNA): TGTGCCAGCAGCTTGGCAATTCGCGGGGGCACTGAAGCTTTCTTT. It yields the protein CASSLAIRGGTEAFF.

The CDR3 loop reads CASSFGLAGHNEQFF. Written as DNA, the CDR3 is TGTGCCAGCAGCTTTGGACTAGCGGGGCACAATGAGCAGTTCTTC. This chain connects TRBV5-6 to TRBJ2-1; 12 bases match TRBD2. Germline V gene sequence: CDR1 SGHDT, CDR2 YYEEEE. The CDR3 is made up of 15 amino acids. V gave up 2 bases and J gave up 5 bases; unmatched junction bases: 2.

The DNA of the CDR3 is TGTGCCAGCAGTGAAGGTTACGGTTTGGGGGCTGGGGAAGCTGAAGCTTTCTTT. Translated, it gives CASSEGYGLGAGEAEAFF. The chain couples TRBV2 to TRBJ1-1; D is perhaps TRBD1 (6 bases). Germline CDR1 reads SNHLY; CDR2 reads FYNNEI. V was clipped by 1 base and J by 6 bases, with 24 bases between them. The CDR3 sequence is 18 residues long.

The chain carries TRBV13 and TRBJ1-2, with TRBD1 as a possible D gene (6 bases). Germline lookup yields CDR1 PRHDT and CDR2 FYEKMQ (reference sequence). This CDR3 has 14 residues. V was clipped by 5 bases and J by 8 bases, with 18 bases between them. The DNA for the CDR3 is TGTGCCAGCAGCCACCTAAACGCCCAGGGGGGCTACACCTTC. Encoded protein: CASSHLNAQGGYTF. Using reference TRBV13 and TRBJ1-2 for the parts outside the CDR3, the full variable domain is AAGVIQSPRHLIKEKRETATLKCYPIPRHDTVYWYQQGPGQDPQFLISFYEKMQSDKGSIPDRFSAQQFSDYHSELNMSSLELGDSALYFCASSHLNAQGGYTFGSGTRLTVV.

The genes are TRBV7-2 and TRBJ1-3, with D possibly matching TRBD1 (5 bases). V dropped 1 base and J dropped 0 bases, with 7 bases sitting between them. The CDR3 covers 15 residues. The germline V gene has CDR1 SGHTA and CDR2 FQGNSA. CDR3 in amino acids: CASSLDRTSGNTIYF. In DNA form, the CDR3 reads TGTGCCAGCAGCTTAGACAGGACCTCTGGAAACACCATATATTTT.

In DNA form, the CDR3 reads TGTGCCAGCAGTTTACAGGGGGCTCAGCCCCAGCATTTT. It translates to CASSLQGAQPQHF. The chain joins TRBV28 to TRBJ1-5; 8 nucleotides align to TRBD1. J was trimmed by 6 bases and V by 2 bases; bases with no gene match: 0. CDR3 size: 13 residues. The V gene's germline CDR1 is MDHEN and CDR2 SYDVKM.

CDR3 in DNA: TGTGCCAGCACCAGGCTCACAGATACGCAGTATTTT. Translating gives CASTRLTDTQYF. V is TRBV2 and J is TRBJ2-3; D is uncertain. This CDR3 comprises 12 residues. Germline V gives CDR1 SNHLY, CDR2 FYNNEI. V gave up 7 bases and J gave up 2 bases, with 7 bases separating them. Filled out from reference TRBV2 and TRBJ2-3, the complete variable domain reads EPEVTQTPSHQVTQMGQEVILRCVPISNHLYFYWYRQILGQKVEFLVSFYNNEISEKSEIFDDQFSVERPDGSNFTLKIRSTKLEDSAMYFCASTRLTDTQYFGPGTRLTVL.

V usage is TRBV2 and J usage is TRBJ2-7; a possible D gene is TRBD2 (6 bases). V was cut by 6 bases and J by 2 bases, with 17 bases left in between. The CDR3 consists of 15 residues. Germline CDR1 is SNHLY and CDR2 is FYNNEI. The CDR3 DNA is TGTGCCAGCAGCTTCCCCAGCCGGGGGACCTACGAGCAGTACTTC. Amino acids: CASSFPSRGTYEQYF.

The V gene is TRBV6-5, the J gene TRBJ2-1; possibly TRBD2 for D (6 bases). The CDR3 extends over 13 amino acids. Trimming removed 6 bases from V and 6 bases from J, with 12 bases in between. Germline V CDR1 and CDR2: MNHEY, SVGAGI. This CDR3 is CASRLGLANEQFF. The CDR3 nucleotides are TGTGCCAGCAGATTGGGACTCGCCAATGAGCAGTTCTTC.

This sequence joins TRBV7-6 and TRBJ2-7, with a possible D match to TRBD1 (6 bases). The germline gives CDR1 SGHVS, CDR2 FNYEAQ. The CDR3 has 14 amino acids. The V end lost 2 bases, the J end lost 3 bases, and 11 bases lay between the germline ends. In nucleotides, the CDR3 is TGTGCCAGCAGCTTATCAGGGGCTAACTACGAGCAGTACTTC. The encoded protein is CASSLSGANYEQYF.

The gene calls are TRBV14 and TRBJ1-3; possibly TRBD1 for D (6 bases). This CDR3 has 14 residues. V was pared by 7 bases and J by 0 bases, with 10 bases between. CDR1 and CDR2 (germline): SGHDN, FVKESK. For the CDR3, the DNA is TGTGCCAGCACCAAGACAGGCTCTGGAAACACCATATATTTT. Its protein product is CASTKTGSGNTIYF.

This clone was seen once. The gene calls are TRBV7-6 and TRBJ2-7; the match to TRBD1 covers 9 bases. The CDR3 totals 14 residues. V dropped 3 bases and J dropped 4; count of bases not matched to a gene: 4. Germline CDR1 SGHVS, CDR2 FNYEAQ. For the CDR3, the DNA is TGTGCCAGCAGCTTCGGGACAGGGTCGTACGAGCAGTACTTC. Its protein is CASSFGTGSYEQYF.